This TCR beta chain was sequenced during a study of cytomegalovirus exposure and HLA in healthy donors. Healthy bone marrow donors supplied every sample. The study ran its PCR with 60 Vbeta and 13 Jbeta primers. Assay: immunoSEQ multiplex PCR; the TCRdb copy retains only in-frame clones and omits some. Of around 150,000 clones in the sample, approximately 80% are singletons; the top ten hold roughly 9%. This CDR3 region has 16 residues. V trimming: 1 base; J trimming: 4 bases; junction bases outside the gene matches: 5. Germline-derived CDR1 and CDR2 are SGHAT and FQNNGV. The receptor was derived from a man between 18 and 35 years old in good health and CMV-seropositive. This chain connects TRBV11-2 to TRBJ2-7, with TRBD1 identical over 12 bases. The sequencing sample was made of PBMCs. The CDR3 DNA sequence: TGTGCCAGCAGCTTAGCAGGGACAGGGGGCTTGTACGAGCAGTACTTC. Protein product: CASSLAGTGGLYEQYF.